The 30 T cell receptor beta chains in this list originate from one sample, sequenced in a study of blood T cells in healthy people across ages. Sample-barcoded 5' priming and a J-beta primer mix drove a second PCR of 7 to 11 cycles. In TCRdb, the 5' RACE reads were re-called with MiXCR into one record per CDR3 protein. The sample includes 730,000 or so distinct CDR3 sequences, roughly 44% of them seen just once. Material for sequencing was blood. These receptors came from a woman aged 55 to 70 in good health.

V and J are TRBV29-1 and TRBJ2-1; 7 bases agree with TRBD2. Germline V CDR1 and CDR2: SQVTM, ANQGSEA. The CDR3 runs 15 residues. The J segment lost 6 bases and the V segment lost 4 bases, leaving 12 bases of the junction unmatched. Here the CDR3 reads CSVGVFGLVFNEQFF. The DNA of the CDR3 is TGCAGCGTTGGGGTTTTCGGACTAGTTTTCAATGAGCAGTTCTTC.

This rearrangement joins TRBV28 to TRBJ2-7, with TRBD1 matching over 8 bases. The CDR3 consists of 15 residues. Germline V lookup: CDR1 MDHEN, CDR2 SYDVKM. J gave up 3 bases and V 6 bases, and 10 bases lay outside the gene matches. CDR3 coding DNA: TGTGCCAGCAGCCTAACAGGACAGGGTGGCTACGAGCAGTACTTC. Translated, it gives CASSLTGQGGYEQYF.

This clonotype has a handful of counts. This CDR3 reads CSVGPTSGGGTGELFF. The CDR3 DNA reads TGCAGCGTTGGCCCTACTAGCGGGGGGGGAACCGGGGAGCTGTTTTTT. V is TRBV29-1 and J is TRBJ2-2, with TRBD2 matching 13 bases. CDR3 length: 16 amino acids. CDR1 SQVTM and CDR2 ANQGSEA come from the germline V gene. Unmatched junction bases numbered 7, after V lost 4 bases and J lost 5 bases.

The CDR3 coding sequence is TGTGCCAGCAGCTTCGGACTAGCGCCCAATGAGCAGTACTTC. Translation: CASSFGLAPNEQYF. This sequence joins TRBV7-9 and TRBJ2-7, with TRBD2 identical over 9 bases. CDR1 SEHNR and CDR2 FQNEAQ come from the germline V gene (reference sequence). Trimming removed 3 bases from V and 7 bases from J; junction bases left unmatched: 7. This CDR3 comprises 14 residues.

The chain joins TRBV4-2 to TRBJ1-5; no definite D call. V was clipped by 0 bases and J by 4 bases, with 13 bases between them. CDR1 is LGHNA and CDR2 is YNFKEQ in the germline V gene. CDR3 length: 16 amino acids. The CDR3 DNA follows: TGTGCCAGCAGCCAAGATATTAGTAGTGAGAATCAGCCCCAGCATTTT. Amino acids: CASSQDISSENQPQHF.

This clonotype was counted a few times. The gene calls are TRBV6-1 and TRBJ2-3, with 13 bases that match TRBD2. The germline CDR1 and CDR2 sequences are MNHNS and SASEGT. This CDR3 contains 17 residues. Germline trimming cut 4 bases from V and 5 bases from J; bases unmatched to any gene: 9. CDR3 nucleotide sequence: TGTGCCAGCAGTGCCCCCACTAGCGGGAGGGCAGGAGATACGCAGTATTTT. The encoded protein is CASSAPTSGRAGDTQYF.

With regard to this clonotype: One junction end does not reproduce the germline sequence, and a read error may be involved. The chain recombines TRBV29-1 with TRBJ2-3; D remains unclear. CDR1 and CDR2 from the germline V gene are SQVTM and ANQGSEA. This CDR3 spans 12 amino acids. CDR3 DNA sequence: TGCAGCGTTGCAATATACGGAGATACGCGGTATTTT. Its translation: CSVAIYGDTRYF.

This clonotype appeared a few times. This chain connects TRBV28 to TRBJ1-5, with 10 bases fitting TRBD1. Trimming removed 4 bases from V and 4 bases from J; junction bases left unmatched: 4. CDR1 is MDHEN and CDR2 is SYDVKM in the germline V gene. The CDR3 length is 15 residues. The chain's CDR3 is CASSSLGQGNQPQHF. The CDR3 region has the DNA TGTGCCAGCAGTTCCTTGGGACAGGGGAATCAGCCCCAGCATTTT.

This clonotype was counted many times. The CDR3 nucleotides read TGTGCCAGCGCCATATACAGCTCCTACGAGCAGTACTTC. Amino acids: CASAIYSSYEQYF. The chain links TRBV7-2 to TRBJ2-7; D remains unclear. Trimming took off 8 bases at V and 0 bases at J, with 11 bases between the two ends. Germline V lookup: CDR1 SGHTA, CDR2 FQGNSA. This CDR3 is built from 13 residues.

The rearrangement joins TRBV28 to TRBJ1-4, with D tentatively TRBD1 (6 bases). The V end was cut by 6 bases, the J end by 6 bases, with 20 bases between. The CDR3 is made up of 16 amino acids. Germline CDR1 is MDHEN and CDR2 is SYDVKM. The CDR3 region is CASSPFWGADDEKLFF. In DNA form, the CDR3 reads TGTGCCAGCAGCCCTTTCTGGGGGGCGGATGATGAAAAACTGTTTTTT.

The chain links TRBV6-1 to TRBJ2-5; D might be TRBD2 (6 bases). With 4 bases removed from V and 9 bases from J, the gap between germline ends came to 18 bases. Germline lookup yields CDR1 MNHNS and CDR2 SASEGT. CDR3 length: 14 residues. CDR3 nucleotide sequence: TGTGCCAGCAGTGCCCGGGACTCCCTCGGGGCCCAGTACTTC. Protein: CASSARDSLGAQYF.

This clonotype was seen only once. The rearrangement links TRBV30 to TRBJ2-4; D gene uncertain. The DNA end is more similar to TRBJ2-7, so the J call may be wrong. In germline, CDR1 is GTSNPN, CDR2 SVGIG (reference sequence). This CDR3 has 12 residues. CDR3 sequence (DNA): TGTGCCTGGAGGTTGGGGTTCTACGAGCAGTACTTC. Translated, it gives CAWRLGFYEQYF.

The chain carries TRBV4-3 and TRBJ2-1; D may correspond to TRBD1 or TRBD2 (6 bases each). Trimming removed 2 bases at V and 5 bases at J, with 13 bases between. Germline CDR1 reads LGHNA; CDR2 reads YSLEER. This CDR3 comprises 15 residues. The CDR3 protein is CASSQPGDKNNEQFF. Written as DNA, the CDR3 is TGCGCCAGCAGCCAACCGGGGGACAAGAACAATGAGCAGTTCTTC.

This clonotype has at least ten counts. CDR3 amino acids: CASSLIGVGSYNEQFF. The CDR3 coding sequence is TGTGCCAGCAGCTTAATCGGGGTCGGTTCCTACAATGAGCAGTTCTTC. This chain joins TRBV7-2 and TRBJ2-1, with a possible D match to TRBD2 (5 bases). Germline V lookup: CDR1 SGHTA, CDR2 FQGNSA. This CDR3 has 16 residues. Trimming took off 2 bases at V and 1 base at J, with 12 bases between the two ends.

Of note for this clonotype: The DNA is left out, because the CDR3 cannot be placed on it with certainty; the CDR3 is given as TCRdb lists it. V is TRBV25-1 and J is TRBJ2-1; the table's D call, TRBD2, was not checked against the DNA. Germline CDR1 is MGHDK and CDR2 is SYGVNS. The CDR3 is 13 residues long, ends included. CDR3 sequence reads: CASSSPLWDEQFF.

This chain connects TRBV6-5 to TRBJ2-5; TRBD1 aligns across 7 bases. Germline lookup yields CDR1 MNHEY and CDR2 SVGAGI. The CDR3 runs to 15 residues. The V gene end was trimmed by 0 bases and the J gene end by 11 bases; junction bases not matched to a gene: 12. CDR3 amino acids: CASSYSGQYADTQYF. The CDR3 DNA follows: TGTGCCAGCAGTTACTCGGGACAGTACGCAGATACGCAGTACTTC.

The V gene is TRBV29-1, the J gene TRBJ2-5; a weak D match, TRBD1 (6 bases). CDR1 is SQVTM, CDR2 ANQGSEA, per germline. CDR3 length: 12 residues. CDR3: CYVGGQKETQYF. The CDR3 nucleotides are TGCTACGTTGGTGGACAGAAAGAGACCCAGTACTTC. Based on the CDR3 plus reference TRBV29-1 and TRBJ2-5, the full variable domain is SAVISQKPSRDICQRGTSLTIQCQVDSQVTMMFWYRQQPGQSLTLIATANQGSEATYESGFVIDKFPISRPNLTFSTLTVSNMSPEDSSIYLCYVGGQKETQYFGPGTRLLVL.

The chain is built from TRBV24-1 and TRBJ2-7; D gene ambiguous. V was pared by 6 bases and J by 6 bases, with 8 bases between. The CDR3 is made up of 11 amino acids. Germline-derived CDR1 and CDR2 are KGHDR and SFDVKD. The CDR3 sequence is CATSPWPEQYF. CDR3 coding DNA: TGTGCCACCAGTCCCTGGCCCGAGCAGTACTTC.

This clonotype was counted between two and nine times. V usage is TRBV7-9 and J usage is TRBJ1-2; D is perhaps TRBD1 (5 bases). The CDR3 runs to 14 residues. V lost 5 bases and J lost 5, with 15 bases in between. Germline V CDR1 and CDR2: SEHNR, FQNEAQ (reference sequence). CDR3 DNA sequence: TGTGCCAGCAGCCAAATGGGGGTCGGGTATGGCTACACCTTC. This codes for CASSQMGVGYGYTF.

As DNA, the CDR3 is TGCGCCAGCAGCCGGGACAGTGTGGGAGATACGCAGTATTTT. Protein product: CASSRDSVGDTQYF. The chain recombines TRBV5-1 with TRBJ2-3; TRBD1 agrees at 7 bases. Germline V lookup: CDR1 SGHRS, CDR2 YFSETQ. The CDR3 spans 14 residues. V gave up 4 bases and J gave up 5 bases; unmatched junction bases: 7.

The chain links TRBV6-5 to TRBJ2-7; D possibly matches TRBD1 or TRBD2 (6 bases each). Germline CDR1 reads MNHEY; CDR2 reads SVGAGI. The CDR3 extends over 14 amino acids. Trimming stripped 0 bases from V and 4 bases from J, with 10 bases between. Here the CDR3 reads CASSYSRGVYEQYF. The CDR3 nucleotides are TGTGCCAGCAGTTACTCGAGGGGGGTGTACGAGCAGTACTTC.

Written as DNA, the CDR3 is TGTGCCAGCAGCCAAGGGCGGGAGGTGGAGACCCAGTACTTC. Amino acids: CASSQGREVETQYF. The rearrangement links TRBV4-2 to TRBJ2-5; the match to TRBD2 covers 8 bases. The V and J ends lost 1 base and 5 bases, in that order; junction bases with no gene match: 3. The CDR3 is made up of 14 amino acids. CDR1 LGHNA and CDR2 YNFKEQ come from the germline V gene.

The V call is TRBV20-1, the J call TRBJ2-7; D is possibly TRBD1 (6 bases). The CDR3 extends over 14 amino acids. CDR1 is DFQATT, CDR2 SNEGSKA, per germline (reference sequence). Trimming removed 7 bases at V and 0 bases at J, with 16 bases between. The CDR3 sequence: CSVCRDTSSYEQYF. CDR3 nucleotides: TGCAGTGTTTGCCGGGACACGAGCTCCTACGAGCAGTACTTC.

The chain links TRBV3-1 to TRBJ1-2; 11 bases fit TRBD1. Germline CDR1 and CDR2: LGHDT and YNNKEL (reference sequence). Trimming took 4 bases from V and 6 from J; bases not matched to a gene: 7. The CDR3 is 15 amino acids. The CDR3 protein is CASSLGQGAKDGYTF. In DNA, the CDR3 is TGTGCCAGCAGCCTCGGACAGGGGGCAAAGGATGGCTACACCTTC.

This clonotype was found a few times. The chain couples TRBV27 to TRBJ1-5; 9 positions agree with TRBD1. CDR1 is MNHEY, CDR2 SMNVEV, per germline (reference sequence). With 4 bases clipped from V and 0 bases from J, the junction kept 1 base outside the gene matches. The CDR3 has 15 amino acids. As DNA, the CDR3 is TGTGCCAGCAGTTGGACAGGGGATAGCAATCAGCCCCAGCATTTT. Its protein product is CASSWTGDSNQPQHF.

This clonotype was counted between two and nine times. CDR3 nucleotide sequence: TGTGCCAGCAGCCCCGGATTGTTTGGAAACACCATATATTTT. This translates into CASSPGLFGNTIYF. The chain joins TRBV5-5 to TRBJ1-3; no definite D call. The CDR3 consists of 14 residues. Trimming took 4 bases from V and 3 from J, leaving 11 bases between them. Germline values: CDR1 SGHKS, CDR2 YYEKEE (reference sequence).

The V gene is TRBV20-1, the J gene TRBJ2-7, with D possibly being TRBD2 (6 bases). CDR3 length: 12 amino acids. In germline, CDR1 is DFQATT, CDR2 SNEGSKA (reference sequence). The germline V and J ends were trimmed by 3 bases and 4 bases, with 10 bases remaining between them. The CDR3 DNA reads TGCAGTGCTAGCCCGCGGGGATACGAGCAGTACTTC. Translated, it gives CSASPRGYEQYF.

This clonotype was counted only a few times. The chain employs TRBV7-2 and TRBJ1-4, with 9 bases lining up with TRBD1. The CDR3 is 15 residues long. J gave up 8 bases and V 5 bases, and 9 bases lay outside the gene matches. Germline-derived CDR1 and CDR2 are SGHTA and FQGNSA. The CDR3 DNA reads as TGTGCCAGCAGCGTACCGGGACAGGGTTGGGAAAAACTGTTTTTT. Translation: CASSVPGQGWEKLFF.

This chain uses TRBV5-5 with TRBJ2-7; D tentatively reads TRBD1 or TRBD2 (5 bases each). V lost 4 bases, J lost 7 bases, and 15 bases lay in between. CDR3 length: 13 amino acids. Germline CDR1 reads SGHKS; CDR2 reads YYEKEE (reference sequence). The CDR3 DNA is TGTGCCAGCAGCGTGGGGGTTGGCTATGAGCAGTACTTC. This gives the protein CASSVGVGYEQYF.

This chain joins TRBV6-5 and TRBJ2-7, with D uncertain. CDR3 length: 15 residues. Germline V CDR1 and CDR2: MNHEY, SVGAGI. Trimming cost V 0 bases and J 0 bases, with 9 bases left between them. The CDR3: CASSYSSRHSYEQYF. For the CDR3, the DNA is TGTGCCAGCAGTTACTCGAGTCGGCACTCCTACGAGCAGTACTTC.